Presented here are 12 T cell receptor beta chains from one specimen sequenced in a study of molecular identifiers for immune sequencing clone quantification. TCRdb fed the PCR reads into MiXCR, producing one record per CDR3 protein. The sample holds about 320,000 distinct CDR3 sequences, around a fifth seen once. The sample comprised naive CD8+ T cells from blood, with Jurkat cell RNA spiked in. Subset in this sample: FACS-sorted CD8+CD4-CCR7+CD45RA+ naive T cells. These receptors were obtained from a human donor in good health. Some libraries in this study had Jurkat cell RNA spiked in.

The chain uses TRBV6-2 or TRBV6-3 and TRBJ1-5; D may be TRBD1 (6 bases). V lost 4 bases, J lost 4 bases, and 17 bases lay in between. The length of the CDR3 is 16 residues. Per the germline V gene, CDR1 is MNHEY and CDR2 is SVGEGT. CDR3 residues: CASSLSQGIGNQPQHF. CDR3 sequence (DNA): TGTGCCAGCAGTTTATCACAGGGAATCGGAAATCAGCCCCAGCATTTT.

This clonotype has at least ten counts. The chain employs TRBV4-2 and TRBJ2-3; D not resolved. The germline V and J ends were trimmed by 0 bases and 6 bases, with 13 bases remaining between them. Germline CDR1 LGHNA, CDR2 YNFKEQ. The CDR3 consists of 15 residues. The CDR3 region has the DNA TGTGCCAGCAGCCAAGAGCTGTTAACGAGGGATACGCAGTATTTT. Its protein is CASSQELLTRDTQYF.

Note on this clonotype: Just one base apart from a much larger clone, this may be a read error. The chain has TRBV27 and TRBJ2-5; D call uncertain. CDR1 and CDR2 from the germline V gene are MNHEY and SMNVEV (reference sequence). This CDR3 spans 13 amino acids. DNA for the CDR3: TGTACCAGCAGCCCGCAGAATAAAGAGACCCAGTACTTC. It specifies CTSSPQNKETQYF.

With regard to this clonotype: A much more abundant neighbour one base away suggests this may be a read error. V gene TRBV25-1 combines with J gene TRBJ1-1; no firm D call. CDR1 and CDR2 (germline): MGHDK, SYGVNS. The V end lost 5 bases, the J end lost 1 base, and 8 bases lay between the germline ends. The CDR3 length is 13 residues. In nucleotides, the CDR3 is TGTGCCAGCAGTACCAACGAGAACACTGAAGCTTTCTTT. This encodes CASSTNENTEAFF. Full variable domain (missing parts from reference TRBV25-1 and TRBJ1-1): EADIYQTPRYLVIGTGKKITLECSQTMGHDKMYWYQQDPGMELHLIHYSYGVNSTEKGDLSSESTVSRIRTEHFPLTLESARPSHTSQYLCASSTNENTEAFFGQGTRLTVV.

V is TRBV6-6 and J is TRBJ1-1; D is unresolved. This CDR3 region has 12 residues. CDR1 is MNHNY and CDR2 is SVGAGI in the germline V gene (reference sequence). V was clipped by 6 bases and J by 8 bases, with 13 bases between them. The CDR3: CASSHLIGEAFF. CDR3 nucleotide sequence: TGTGCCAGCAGCCATTTGATCGGGGAAGCTTTCTTT.

This clonotype appeared many times. The gene calls are TRBV6-2 or TRBV6-3 and TRBJ1-1; D uncertain. The CDR3 has 12 amino acids. The germline V and J ends were trimmed by 5 bases and 3 bases, with 7 bases remaining between them. Germline CDR1 and CDR2: MNHEY and SVGEGT. CDR3 coding DNA: TGTGCCAGCAGTCAACCTGACACTGAAGCTTTCTTT. Residues: CASSQPDTEAFF.

There are many counts of this clonotype. This rearrangement joins TRBV29-1 to TRBJ2-2; D may be TRBD1 (5 bases). Germline assignment: CDR1 SQVTM and CDR2 ANQGSEA. With 4 bases removed from V and 5 bases from J, the gap between germline ends came to 17 bases. The CDR3 length is 15 residues. This chain's CDR3 is CSVVLAGKFTGELFF. CDR3 DNA sequence: TGCAGCGTTGTCTTGGCAGGGAAGTTTACCGGGGAGCTGTTTTTT.

This clonotype appeared many times. J is TRBJ2-7 and V is TRBV7-9; D is undetermined. With 4 bases removed from V and 7 bases from J, the gap between germline ends came to 11 bases. Germline CDR1 is SEHNR and CDR2 is FQNEAQ (reference sequence). The CDR3 is made up of 12 amino acids. CDR3 region: CASSSTLGEQYF. The CDR3 coding sequence is TGTGCCAGCAGCTCGACGTTGGGGGAGCAGTACTTC.

A remark on this clonotype: This CDR3 fails to terminate in the conserved phenylalanine or tryptophan, so it likely reflects a read error. The chain is built from TRBV7-9 and TRBJ2-3; D is ambiguous. The CDR3 spans 13 residues. Trimming took 1 base from V and 0 from J, leaving 2 bases between them. Germline loops: CDR1 SEHNR, CDR2 FQNEAQ (reference sequence). CDR3 sequence reads: CASSLESTDTQYV. CDR3 nucleotides: TGTGCCAGCAGCTTAGAGAGCACAGATACGCAGTATGTT.

This clonotype was picked up many times. The rearrangement joins TRBV27 to TRBJ2-2; 9 bases are shared with TRBD2. Germline lookup yields CDR1 MNHEY and CDR2 SMNVEV (reference sequence). Unmatched junction bases numbered 4, after V lost 2 bases and J lost 6 bases. CDR3 length: 15 amino acids. The CDR3 sequence: CASSLVSGGAGELFF. CDR3 sequence (DNA): TGTGCCAGCAGTTTAGTTAGCGGGGGAGCCGGGGAGCTGTTTTTT.

This clonotype was picked up one time. The junction departs from germline at one end; a sequencing error may be responsible. This chain joins TRBV5-1 and TRBJ2-2; D tentatively fits TRBD1 or TRBD2 (5 bases each). The CDR3 has 16 amino acids. CDR1 SGHRS and CDR2 YFSETQ come from the germline V gene. CDR3 loop: CASSLQTAANTGELFF. CDR3 DNA: TGCGCCAGCAGCTTGCAGACAGCCGCGAACACCGGGGAGCTGTTCTTT.

This clonotype was seen only a few times. The chain combines TRBV12-3 or TRBV12-4 with TRBJ2-5; unclear D gene. The CDR3 is made up of 13 amino acids. V lost 2 bases and J 2 bases, leaving 6 bases between the germline ends. The CDR3 loop is CASSLHLQETQYF. As DNA, the CDR3 is TGTGCCAGCAGTTTACACCTACAAGAGACCCAGTACTTC.